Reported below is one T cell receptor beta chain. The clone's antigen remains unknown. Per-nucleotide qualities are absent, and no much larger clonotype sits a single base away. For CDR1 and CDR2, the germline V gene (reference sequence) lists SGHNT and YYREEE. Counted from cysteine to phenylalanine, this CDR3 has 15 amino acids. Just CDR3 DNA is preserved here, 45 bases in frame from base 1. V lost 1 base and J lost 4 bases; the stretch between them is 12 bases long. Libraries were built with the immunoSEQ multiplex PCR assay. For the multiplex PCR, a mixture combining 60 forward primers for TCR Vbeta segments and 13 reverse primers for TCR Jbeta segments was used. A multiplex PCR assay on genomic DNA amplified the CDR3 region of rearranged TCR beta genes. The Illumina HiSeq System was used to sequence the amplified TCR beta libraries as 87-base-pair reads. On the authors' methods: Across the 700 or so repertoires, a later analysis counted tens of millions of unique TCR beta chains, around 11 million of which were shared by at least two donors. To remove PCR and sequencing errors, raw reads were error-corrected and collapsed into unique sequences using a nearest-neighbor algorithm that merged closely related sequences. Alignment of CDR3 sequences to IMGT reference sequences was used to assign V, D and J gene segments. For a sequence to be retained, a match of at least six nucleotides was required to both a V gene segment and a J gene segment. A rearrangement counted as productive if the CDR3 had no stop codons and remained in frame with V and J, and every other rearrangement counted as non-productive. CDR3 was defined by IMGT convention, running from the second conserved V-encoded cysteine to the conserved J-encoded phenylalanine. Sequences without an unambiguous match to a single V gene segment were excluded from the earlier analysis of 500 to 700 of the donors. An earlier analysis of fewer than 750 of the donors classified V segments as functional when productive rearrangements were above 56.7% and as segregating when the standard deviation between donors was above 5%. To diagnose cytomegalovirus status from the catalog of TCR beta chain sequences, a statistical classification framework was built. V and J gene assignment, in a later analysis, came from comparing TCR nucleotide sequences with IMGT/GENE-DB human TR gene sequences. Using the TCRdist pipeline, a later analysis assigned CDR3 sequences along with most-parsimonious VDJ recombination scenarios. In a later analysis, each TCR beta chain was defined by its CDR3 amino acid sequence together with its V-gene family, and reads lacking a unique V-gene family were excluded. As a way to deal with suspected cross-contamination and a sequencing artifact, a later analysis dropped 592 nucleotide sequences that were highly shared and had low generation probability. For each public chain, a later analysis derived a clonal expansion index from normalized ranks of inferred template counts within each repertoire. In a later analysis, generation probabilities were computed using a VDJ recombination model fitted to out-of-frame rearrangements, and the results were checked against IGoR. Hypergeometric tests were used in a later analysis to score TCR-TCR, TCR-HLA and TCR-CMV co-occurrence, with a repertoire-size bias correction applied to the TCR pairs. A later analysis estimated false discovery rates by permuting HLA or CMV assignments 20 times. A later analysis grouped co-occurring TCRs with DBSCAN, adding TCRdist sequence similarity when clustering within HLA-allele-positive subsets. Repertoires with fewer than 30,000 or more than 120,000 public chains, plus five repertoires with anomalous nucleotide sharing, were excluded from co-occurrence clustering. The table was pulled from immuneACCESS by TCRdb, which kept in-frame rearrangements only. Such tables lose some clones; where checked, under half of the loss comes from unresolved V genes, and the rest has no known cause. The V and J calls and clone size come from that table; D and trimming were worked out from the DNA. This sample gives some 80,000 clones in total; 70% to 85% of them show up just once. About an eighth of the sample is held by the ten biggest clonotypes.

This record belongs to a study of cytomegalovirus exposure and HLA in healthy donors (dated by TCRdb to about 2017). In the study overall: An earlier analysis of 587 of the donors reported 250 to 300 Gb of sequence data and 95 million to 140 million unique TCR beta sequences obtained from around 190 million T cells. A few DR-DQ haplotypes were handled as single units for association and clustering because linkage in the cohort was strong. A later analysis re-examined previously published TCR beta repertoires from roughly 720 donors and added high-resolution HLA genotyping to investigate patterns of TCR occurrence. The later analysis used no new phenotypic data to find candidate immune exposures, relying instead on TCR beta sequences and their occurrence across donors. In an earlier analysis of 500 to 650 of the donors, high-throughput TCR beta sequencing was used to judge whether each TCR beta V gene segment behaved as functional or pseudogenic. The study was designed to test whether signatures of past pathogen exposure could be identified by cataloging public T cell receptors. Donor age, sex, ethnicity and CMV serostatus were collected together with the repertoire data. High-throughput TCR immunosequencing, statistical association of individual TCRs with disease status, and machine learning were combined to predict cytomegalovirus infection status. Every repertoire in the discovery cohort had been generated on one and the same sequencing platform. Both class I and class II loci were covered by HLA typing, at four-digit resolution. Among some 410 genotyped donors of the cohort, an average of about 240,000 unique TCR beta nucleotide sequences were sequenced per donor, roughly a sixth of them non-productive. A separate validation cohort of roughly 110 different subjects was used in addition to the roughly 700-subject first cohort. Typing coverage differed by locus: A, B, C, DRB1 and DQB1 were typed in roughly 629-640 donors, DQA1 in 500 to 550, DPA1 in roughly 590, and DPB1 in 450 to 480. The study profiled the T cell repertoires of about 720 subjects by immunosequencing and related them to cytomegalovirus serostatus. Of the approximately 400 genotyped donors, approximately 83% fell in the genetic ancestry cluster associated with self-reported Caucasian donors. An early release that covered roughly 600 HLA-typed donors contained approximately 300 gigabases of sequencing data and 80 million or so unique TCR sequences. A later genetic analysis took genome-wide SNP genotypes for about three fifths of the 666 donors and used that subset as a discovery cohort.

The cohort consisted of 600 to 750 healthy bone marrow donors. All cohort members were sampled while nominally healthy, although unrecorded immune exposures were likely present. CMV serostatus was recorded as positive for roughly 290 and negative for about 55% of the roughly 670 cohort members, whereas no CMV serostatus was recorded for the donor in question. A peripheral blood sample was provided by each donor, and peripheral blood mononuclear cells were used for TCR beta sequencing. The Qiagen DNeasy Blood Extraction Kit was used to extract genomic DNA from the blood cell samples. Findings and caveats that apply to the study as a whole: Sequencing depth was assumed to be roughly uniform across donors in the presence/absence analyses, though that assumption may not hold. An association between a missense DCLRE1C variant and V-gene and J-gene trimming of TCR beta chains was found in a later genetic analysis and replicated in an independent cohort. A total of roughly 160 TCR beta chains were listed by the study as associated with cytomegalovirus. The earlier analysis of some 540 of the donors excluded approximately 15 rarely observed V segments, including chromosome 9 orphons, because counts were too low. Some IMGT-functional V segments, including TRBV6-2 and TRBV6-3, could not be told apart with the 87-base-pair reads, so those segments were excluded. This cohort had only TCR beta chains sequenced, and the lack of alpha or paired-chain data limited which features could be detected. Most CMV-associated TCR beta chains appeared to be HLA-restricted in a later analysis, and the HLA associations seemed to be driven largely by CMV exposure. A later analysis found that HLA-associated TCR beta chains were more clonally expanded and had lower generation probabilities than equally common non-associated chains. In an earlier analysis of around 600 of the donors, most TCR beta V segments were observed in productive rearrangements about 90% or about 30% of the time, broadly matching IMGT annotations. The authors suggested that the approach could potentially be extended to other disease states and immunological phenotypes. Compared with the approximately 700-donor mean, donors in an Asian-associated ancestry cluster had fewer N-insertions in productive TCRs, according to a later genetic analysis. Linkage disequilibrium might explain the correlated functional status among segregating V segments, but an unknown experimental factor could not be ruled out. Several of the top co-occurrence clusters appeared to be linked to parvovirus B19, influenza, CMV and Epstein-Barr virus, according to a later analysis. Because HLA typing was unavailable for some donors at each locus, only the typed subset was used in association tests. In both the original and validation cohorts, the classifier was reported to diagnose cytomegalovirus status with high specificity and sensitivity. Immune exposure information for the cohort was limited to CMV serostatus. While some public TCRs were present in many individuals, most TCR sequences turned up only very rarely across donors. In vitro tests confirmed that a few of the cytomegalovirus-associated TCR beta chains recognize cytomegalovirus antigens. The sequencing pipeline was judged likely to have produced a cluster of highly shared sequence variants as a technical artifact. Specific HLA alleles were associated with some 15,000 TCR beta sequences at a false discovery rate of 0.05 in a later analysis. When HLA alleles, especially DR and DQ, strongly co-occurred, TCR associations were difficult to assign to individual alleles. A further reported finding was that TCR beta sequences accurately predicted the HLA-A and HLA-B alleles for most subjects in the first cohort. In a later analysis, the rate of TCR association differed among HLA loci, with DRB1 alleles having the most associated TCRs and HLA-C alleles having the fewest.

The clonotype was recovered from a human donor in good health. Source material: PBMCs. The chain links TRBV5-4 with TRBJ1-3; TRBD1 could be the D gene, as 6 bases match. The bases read TGTGCCAGCAGCTTGATGGGGGCGGAAGGAAACACCATATATTTT. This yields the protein CASSLMGAEGNTIYF.